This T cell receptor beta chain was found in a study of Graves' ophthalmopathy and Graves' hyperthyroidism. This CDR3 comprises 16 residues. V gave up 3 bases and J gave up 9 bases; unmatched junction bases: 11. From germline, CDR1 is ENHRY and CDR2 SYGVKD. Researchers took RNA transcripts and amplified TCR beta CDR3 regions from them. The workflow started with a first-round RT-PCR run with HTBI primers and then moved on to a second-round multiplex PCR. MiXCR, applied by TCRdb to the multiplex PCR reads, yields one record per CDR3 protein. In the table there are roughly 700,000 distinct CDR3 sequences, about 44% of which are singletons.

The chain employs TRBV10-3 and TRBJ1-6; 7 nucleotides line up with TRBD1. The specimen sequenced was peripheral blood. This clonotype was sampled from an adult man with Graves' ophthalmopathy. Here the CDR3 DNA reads TGTGCCATCAGTGACACAGGGGCAGGATTGGGTTCACCCCTCCACTTT. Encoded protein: CAISDTGAGLGSPLHF.